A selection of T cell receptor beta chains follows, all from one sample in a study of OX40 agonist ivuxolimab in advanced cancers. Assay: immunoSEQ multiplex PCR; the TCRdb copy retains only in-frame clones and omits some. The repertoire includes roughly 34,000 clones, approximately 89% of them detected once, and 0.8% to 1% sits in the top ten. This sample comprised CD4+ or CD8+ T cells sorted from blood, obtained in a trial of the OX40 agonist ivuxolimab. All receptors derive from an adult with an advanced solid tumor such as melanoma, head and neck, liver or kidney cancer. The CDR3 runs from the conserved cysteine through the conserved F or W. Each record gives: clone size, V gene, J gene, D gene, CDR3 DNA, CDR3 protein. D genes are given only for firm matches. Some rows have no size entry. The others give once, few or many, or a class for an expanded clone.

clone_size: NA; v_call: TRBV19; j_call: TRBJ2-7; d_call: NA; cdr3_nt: TGTGCCAGTAGTATAGCTCGGCGGGGAGGCAGCGAGCAGTACTTC; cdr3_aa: CASSIARRGGSEQYF
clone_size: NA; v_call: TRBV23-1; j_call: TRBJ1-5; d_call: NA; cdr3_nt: TGCGCCAGCAGTCTTCAGGGACTGAACAATCAGCCCCAGCATTTT; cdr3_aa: CASSLQGLNNQPQHF
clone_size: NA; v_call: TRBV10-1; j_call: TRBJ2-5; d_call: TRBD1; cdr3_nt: TGCGCCAGCAGTGACGGACAGGTCCAAGAGACCCAGTACTTC; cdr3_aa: CASSDGQVQETQYF
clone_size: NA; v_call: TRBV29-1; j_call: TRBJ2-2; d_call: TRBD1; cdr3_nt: TGCAGCGTTCCCCTCCGGAGGCAGGGGGTGGTCACCGGGGAGCTGTTTTTT; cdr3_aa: CSVPLRRQGVVTGELFF
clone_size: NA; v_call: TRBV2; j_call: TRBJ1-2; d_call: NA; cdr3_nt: TGTGCCAGCAGTGCACAGGGCTATGGCTACACCTTC; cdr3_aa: CASSAQGYGYTF
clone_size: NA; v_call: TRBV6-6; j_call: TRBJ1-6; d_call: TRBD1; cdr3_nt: TGTGCCAGCAGGGCCAGGGGGCAGAATTCACCCCTCCACTTT; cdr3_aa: CASRARGQNSPLHF
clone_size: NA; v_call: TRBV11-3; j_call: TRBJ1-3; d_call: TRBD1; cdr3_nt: TGTGCCAGCAGCCCCTCGACAGGGTCCCCTGGAAACACCATATATTTT; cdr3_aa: CASSPSTGSPGNTIYF
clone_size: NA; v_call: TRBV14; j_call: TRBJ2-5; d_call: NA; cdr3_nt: TGTGCCAGCAGCCAACGACTGGTACAAGAGACCCAGTACTTC; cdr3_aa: CASSQRLVQETQYF
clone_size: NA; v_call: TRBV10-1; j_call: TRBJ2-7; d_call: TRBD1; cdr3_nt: TGCGCCAGCAGTGTATCAGGGACAGGACACTACGAGCAGTACTTC; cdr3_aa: CASSVSGTGHYEQYF
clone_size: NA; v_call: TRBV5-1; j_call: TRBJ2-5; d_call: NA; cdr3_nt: TGCGCCAGCAGCCACGACGTAGCGTTCTCTGAGGAGACCCAGTACTTC; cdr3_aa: CASSHDVAFSEETQYF
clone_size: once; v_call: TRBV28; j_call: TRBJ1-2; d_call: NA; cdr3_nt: TGTGCCAGCAGTTTAAGACTCCCGAACTATGGCTACACCTTC; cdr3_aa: CASSLRLPNYGYTF
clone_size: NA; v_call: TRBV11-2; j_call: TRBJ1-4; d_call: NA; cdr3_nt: TGTGCCAGCAGCATCCGGTGGGGGGGTGAAAAACTGTTTTTT; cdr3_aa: CASSIRWGGEKLFF
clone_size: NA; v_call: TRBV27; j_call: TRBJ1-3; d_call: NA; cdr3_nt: TGTGCCAGCAGTTTTGGAACAGGTCCCAACTCTGGAAACACCATATATTTT; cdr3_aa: CASSFGTGPNSGNTIYF
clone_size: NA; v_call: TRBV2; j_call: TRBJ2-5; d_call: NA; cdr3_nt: TGTGCCAGCAGTGTAGGCTCACCACCCCGGGAGACCCAGTACTTC; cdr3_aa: CASSVGSPPRETQYF
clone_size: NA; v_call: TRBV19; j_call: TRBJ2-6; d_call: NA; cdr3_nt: TGTGCCAGTAGTATGGGGGCTGCTGGGGCCAACGTCCTGACTTTC; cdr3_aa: CASSMGAAGANVLTF
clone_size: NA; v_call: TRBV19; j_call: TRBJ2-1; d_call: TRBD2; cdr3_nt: TGTGCCAGTAGTATTATCCTAGCGGGGGCCCGGGGAAATGAGCAGTTCTTC; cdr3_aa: CASSIILAGARGNEQFF
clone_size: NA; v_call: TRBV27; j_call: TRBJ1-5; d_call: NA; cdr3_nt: TGTGCCAGCAGTTTATATCAAGGGGAACAGCCCCAGCATTTT; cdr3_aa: CASSLYQGEQPQHF
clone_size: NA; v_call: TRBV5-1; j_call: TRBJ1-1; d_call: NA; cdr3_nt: TGCGCCAGCAGCTCGGGGAGATCGGAAGCTTTCTTT; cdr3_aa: CASSSGRSEAFF
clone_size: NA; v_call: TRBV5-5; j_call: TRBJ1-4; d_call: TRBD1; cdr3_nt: TGTGCCAGCAGTTCGCCGGGACAGGGTTATGGGAAACTGTTTTTT; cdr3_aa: CASSSPGQGYGKLFF
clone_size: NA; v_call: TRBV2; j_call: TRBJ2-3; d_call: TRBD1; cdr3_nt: TGTGCCAGCAGTGACGGCAGGGGGTCGACAGATACGCAGTATTTT; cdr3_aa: CASSDGRGSTDTQYF
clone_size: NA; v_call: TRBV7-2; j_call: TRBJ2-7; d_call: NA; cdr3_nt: TGTGCCAGCAGCCCAGGACCGGGCGACGAGCAGTACTTC; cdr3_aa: CASSPGPGDEQYF
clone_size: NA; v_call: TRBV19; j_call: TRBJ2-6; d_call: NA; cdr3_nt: TGTGCCAGTACCCCGGACAGCGGAGCCAACGTCCTGACTTTC; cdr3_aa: CASTPDSGANVLTF
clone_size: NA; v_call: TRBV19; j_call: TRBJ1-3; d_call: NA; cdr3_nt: TGTGCCAGTAGTATGCCGCCGAGGGCAGGGGCTGGAAACACCATATATTTT; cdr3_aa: CASSMPPRAGAGNTIYF
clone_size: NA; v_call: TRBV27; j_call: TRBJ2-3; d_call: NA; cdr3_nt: TGTGCCAGCAGTTTCAGTATCGGGGGGCGCACAGATACGCAGTATTTT; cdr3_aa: CASSFSIGGRTDTQYF
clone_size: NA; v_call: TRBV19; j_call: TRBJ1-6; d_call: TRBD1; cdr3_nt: TGTGCCAGTAGGCCACGGACAGGGAACTATAATTCACCCCTCCACTTT; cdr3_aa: CASRPRTGNYNSPLHF
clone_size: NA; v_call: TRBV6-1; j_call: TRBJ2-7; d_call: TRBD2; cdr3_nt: TGTGCCAGCAGTCTTCCGCGGGGGGGAAAGGACGAGCAGTACTTC; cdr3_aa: CASSLPRGGKDEQYF
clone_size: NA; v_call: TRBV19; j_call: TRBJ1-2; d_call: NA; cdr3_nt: TGTGCCAGTAGTATAGATCTTCGGTCTTGGGGCAGAATGGGGGCTAACTATGGCTACACCTTC; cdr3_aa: CASSIDLRSWGRMGANYGYTF
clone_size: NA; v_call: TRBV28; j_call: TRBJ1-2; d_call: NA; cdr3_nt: TGTGCCAGCAGCCCCGGGACCGAGTATGGCTACACCTTC; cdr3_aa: CASSPGTEYGYTF
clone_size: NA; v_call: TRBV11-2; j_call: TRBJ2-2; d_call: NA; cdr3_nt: TGTGCCAGCAGCTTAAGGCTAGCGTCCACCGGGGAGCTGTTTTTT; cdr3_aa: CASSLRLASTGELFF
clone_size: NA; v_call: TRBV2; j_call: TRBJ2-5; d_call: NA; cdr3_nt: TGTGCCAGCAGTGAGGCAGGGCGGGGAGAGACCCAGTACTTC; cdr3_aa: CASSEAGRGETQYF
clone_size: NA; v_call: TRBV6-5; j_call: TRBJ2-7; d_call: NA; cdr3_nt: TGTGCCAGCAGTTACTCACAGGACCGGGTTTACGAGCAGTACTTC; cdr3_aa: CASSYSQDRVYEQYF
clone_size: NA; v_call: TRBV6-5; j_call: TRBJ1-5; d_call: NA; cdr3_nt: TGTGCCAGCAGCCTGGACGGTTATAGCAATCAGCCCCAGCATTTT; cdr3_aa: CASSLDGYSNQPQHF
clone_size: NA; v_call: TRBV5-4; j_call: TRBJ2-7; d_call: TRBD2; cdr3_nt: TGTGCCAGCAGCTTGAGTCGTGGACTAGCGGGGGGTAACGAGCAGTACTTC; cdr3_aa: CASSLSRGLAGGNEQYF
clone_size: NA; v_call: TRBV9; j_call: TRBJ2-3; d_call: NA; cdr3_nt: TGTGCCAGCAGCGTAAAGGGGGGCGAGGATACGCAGTATTTT; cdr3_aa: CASSVKGGEDTQYF
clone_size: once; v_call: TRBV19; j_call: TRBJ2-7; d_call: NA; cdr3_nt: TGTGCCAGTAGTATAGATCTCAATTCCTACGAGCAGTACTTC; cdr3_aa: CASSIDLNSYEQYF